Sequencing of this TCR beta chain was carried out in a study of cytomegalovirus exposure and HLA in healthy donors. Trimming removed 3 bases from V and 8 bases from J; junction bases left unmatched: 6. This CDR3 contains 15 residues. Per the germline V gene, CDR1 is SNHLY and CDR2 is FYNNEI. Primers for the PCR totalled 60 Vbeta and 13 Jbeta. Original methodology: A later analysis counted approximately 88 million unique TCR beta chains, around 12 million shared. Clones were sequenced by immunoSEQ multiplex PCR, and TCRdb holds only the in-frame ones, with some missing. The D gene and trimming were derived from the DNA, and the V and J assignments and clone size from that table. The sample has around 180,000 clones, around 77% seen once. General study findings and limits: Other equally common chains were less clonally expanded than HLA-associated TCR beta chains, a later analysis showed.

This clone was picked up one time. Its antigen is as yet unknown. V gene TRBV2 combines with J gene TRBJ2-3, with 12 bases lining up with TRBD2. Sequenced sample: PBMCs. The TCR sequence derives from a man aged 55 to 69 in good health and CMV-seronegative. The CDR3, as DNA: TGTGCCAGCAGTGATTCTAGCGGGGGGGCTGGTACGCAGTATTTT. This codes for CASSDSSGGAGTQYF.